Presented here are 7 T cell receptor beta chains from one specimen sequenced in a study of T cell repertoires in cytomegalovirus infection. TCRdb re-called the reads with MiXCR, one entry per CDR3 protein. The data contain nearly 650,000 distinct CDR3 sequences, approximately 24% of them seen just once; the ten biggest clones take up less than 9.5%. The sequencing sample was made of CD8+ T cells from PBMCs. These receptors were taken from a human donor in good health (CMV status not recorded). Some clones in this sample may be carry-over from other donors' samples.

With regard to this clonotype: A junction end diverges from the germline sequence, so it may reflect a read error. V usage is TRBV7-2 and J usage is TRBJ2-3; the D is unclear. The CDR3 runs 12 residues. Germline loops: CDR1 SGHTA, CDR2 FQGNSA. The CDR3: CVSSLVTDTQYF. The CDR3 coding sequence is TGTGTCAGCAGCTTAGTAACAGATACGCAGTATTTT.

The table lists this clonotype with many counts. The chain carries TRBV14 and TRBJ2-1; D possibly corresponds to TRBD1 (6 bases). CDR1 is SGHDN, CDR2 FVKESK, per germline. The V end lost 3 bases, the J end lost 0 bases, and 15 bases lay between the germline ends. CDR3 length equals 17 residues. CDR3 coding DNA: TGTGCCAGCAGCCATCCCTATGGACAGTTCTCCTACAATGAGCAGTTCTTC. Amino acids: CASSHPYGQFSYNEQFF.

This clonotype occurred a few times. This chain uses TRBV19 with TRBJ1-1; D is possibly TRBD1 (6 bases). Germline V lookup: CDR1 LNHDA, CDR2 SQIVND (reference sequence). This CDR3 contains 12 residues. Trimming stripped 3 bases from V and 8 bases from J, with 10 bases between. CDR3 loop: CASSMGTSEAFF. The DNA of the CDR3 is TGTGCCAGTAGTATGGGGACATCCGAAGCTTTCTTT.

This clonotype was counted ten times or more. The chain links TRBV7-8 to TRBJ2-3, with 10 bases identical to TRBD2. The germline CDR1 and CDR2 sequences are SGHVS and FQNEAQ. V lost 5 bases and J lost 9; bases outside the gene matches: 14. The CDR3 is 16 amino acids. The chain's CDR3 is CASSPRERGGPGTQYF. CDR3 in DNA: TGTGCCAGCAGCCCCCGGGAGCGGGGGGGCCCGGGAACGCAGTATTTT.

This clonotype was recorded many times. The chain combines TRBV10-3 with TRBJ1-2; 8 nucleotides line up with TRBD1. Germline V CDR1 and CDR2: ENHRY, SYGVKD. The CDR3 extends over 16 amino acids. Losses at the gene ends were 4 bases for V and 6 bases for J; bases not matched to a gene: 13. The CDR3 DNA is TGTGCCATCAGTGCTGGACAGGGAAGGGGGTTGAATGGCTACACCTTC. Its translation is CAISAGQGRGLNGYTF.

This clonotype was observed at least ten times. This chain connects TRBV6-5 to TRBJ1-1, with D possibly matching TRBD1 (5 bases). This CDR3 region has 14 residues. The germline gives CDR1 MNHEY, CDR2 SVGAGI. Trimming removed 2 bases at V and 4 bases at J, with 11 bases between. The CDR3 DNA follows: TGTGCCAGCAGTTACCAGGGCTTGAGCACTGAAGCTTTCTTT. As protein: CASSYQGLSTEAFF.

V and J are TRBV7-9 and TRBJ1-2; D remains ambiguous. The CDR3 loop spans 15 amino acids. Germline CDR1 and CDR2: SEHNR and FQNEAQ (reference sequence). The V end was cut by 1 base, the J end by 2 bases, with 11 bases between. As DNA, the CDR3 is TGTGCCAGCAGCTTAGGGGCCGTGACGAACTATGGCTACACCTTC. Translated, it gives CASSLGAVTNYGYTF. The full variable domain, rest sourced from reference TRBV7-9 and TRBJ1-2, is DTGVSQNPRHKITKRGQNVTFRCDPISEHNRLYWYRQTLGQGPEFLTYFQNEAQLEKSRLLSDRFSAERPKGSFSTLEIQRTEQGDSAMYLCASSLGAVTNYGYTFGSGTRLTVV.